A selection of T cell receptor beta chains follows, all from one sample in a study of blood T cell repertoires in COVID-19. Profiled with immunoSEQ multiplex PCR; TCRdb holds only in-frame clones, not every one. The repertoire has approximately 180,000 clones, approximately 85% of them found once; the top ten carry 6.2%. Specimen: PBMCs or T cells enriched from blood (not recorded which). The source of these receptors is a middle-aged man who had recovered from COVID-19. Each CDR3 is given with its conserved first and last residue. A D gene is named only where the DNA matches it firmly. Clone size, where shown, is once, few, many, or a class for clones that have expanded.

J	D	V	size	length	CDR3	DNA
TRBJ1-1	.	TRBV9	.	14	CASSGKEGFEKAFF	TGTGCCAGCAGTGGGAAGGAGGGGTTTGAGAAAGCTTTCTTT
TRBJ2-7	.	TRBV3-1/TRBV3-2	.	14	CASSRNGFSYEQYF	TGTGCCAGCAGCCGGAACGGGTTTTCTTACGAGCAGTACTTC
TRBJ1-5	TRBD1	TRBV20-1	.	17	CSASPRQGLYSNQPQHF	TGCAGTGCTAGTCCCCGACAGGGGCTATATAGCAATCAGCCCCAGCATTTT
TRBJ1-1	TRBD1	TRBV18	.	15	CASSQMTGVNTEAFF	TGTGCCAGCTCACAAATGACAGGGGTGAACACTGAAGCTTTCTTT
TRBJ1-1	.	TRBV11-3	once	16	CASSLDMWAGNTEAFF	TGTGCCAGCAGCTTAGATATGTGGGCAGGGAACACTGAAGCTTTCTTT
TRBJ1-5	.	TRBV9	few	17	CASSVGTGLWSNQPQHF	TGTGCCAGCAGCGTAGGAACGGGTCTATGGAGCAATCAGCCCCAGCATTTT
TRBJ2-7	TRBD1	TRBV4-1	.	17	CASSQAVAGTGLYEQYF	TGCGCCAGCAGCCAAGCGGTCGCCGGGACAGGGCTCTACGAGCAGTACTTC
TRBJ1-1	.	TRBV5-4	.	14	CASSLRQVNTEAFF	TGTGCCAGCAGCTTACGACAGGTGAACACTGAAGCTTTCTTT
TRBJ2-7	TRBD2	TRBV5-1	.	14	CASSLAREGYEQYF	TGCGCCAGCAGCTTGGCCAGGGAGGGCTACGAGCAGTACTTC
TRBJ2-1	.	TRBV5-1	.	15	CASSLTGQDYNEQFF	TGCGCCAGCAGCTTAACAGGGCAGGACTACAATGAGCAGTTCTTC
TRBJ1-4	.	TRBV27	.	16	CASSLSGHSANEKLFF	TGTGCCAGCAGTTTATCCGGACACTCGGCTAATGAAAAACTGTTTTTT
TRBJ2-7	.	TRBV11-3	.	16	CASSPSLPGGGNEQYF	TGTGCCAGCAGCCCCAGTCTTCCGGGGGGCGGCAACGAGCAGTACTTC
TRBJ1-3	TRBD1	TRBV7-9	.	19	CASSLVMGQGYDSGNTIYF	TGTGCCAGCAGCTTAGTCATGGGACAGGGATATGACTCTGGAAACACCATATATTTT
TRBJ2-3	TRBD2	TRBV3-1/TRBV3-2	.	17	CASSQGVVGGVTDTQYF	TGTGCCAGCAGCCAAGGGGTCGTGGGAGGGGTCACAGATACGCAGTATTTT
TRBJ2-7	.	TRBV15	.	12	CATSSTLREQYF	TGTGCCACCAGCAGCACTCTTCGAGAGCAGTACTTC
TRBJ2-1	.	TRBV7-9	.	13	CASSLSGNNEQFF	TGTGCCAGCAGCTTATCAGGGAACAATGAGCAGTTCTTC
TRBJ1-1	.	TRBV6-5	.	14	CASRRLPLASEAFF	TGTGCCAGCAGGCGACTCCCTTTGGCATCTGAAGCTTTCTTT
TRBJ1-1	TRBD1	TRBV3-1/TRBV3-2	.	14	CASSPNRGDTEAFF	TGTGCCAGCAGCCCTAACAGGGGTGACACTGAAGCTTTCTTT
TRBJ2-5	.	TRBV6-5	.	15	CASRSGTLWQETQYF	TGTGCCAGCAGAAGTGGGACACTCTGGCAAGAGACCCAGTACTTC
TRBJ2-7	.	TRBV18	.	12	CASSPSHYEQYF	TGTGCCAGCTCACCAAGCCATTACGAGCAGTACTTC